The clone carrying this T cell receptor (beta chain) was found many times. For TCRbeta, the library was prepared with unique molecular identifiers. TCRdb re-derived calls from the PCR reads in MiXCR, one entry per CDR3 protein. Of 200,000 to 300,000 distinct CDR3 sequences in the sample, around 12% were seen once. Germline loops: CDR1 MNHEY, CDR2 SMNVEV (reference sequence). J was trimmed by 3 bases and V by 5 bases; bases with no gene match: 7. This CDR3 comprises 14 residues. The data stem from a study of T-cell reconstitution after alpha-beta-depleted transplantation in children. This receptor was taken from a human donor who donated a stem cell graft to a child with acute lymphoblastic leukemia. Material: PBMCs from the stem cell graft donor, obtained from the stem cell graft. This chain connects TRBV27 to TRBJ2-7, with TRBD1 matching over 7 bases. This chain's CDR3 is CASSPRGTGYEQYF. The CDR3 coding sequence is TGTGCCAGCAGTCCCAGGGGGACGGGCTACGAGCAGTACTTC.